This TCR beta chain is from a study of beta chain features in type 1 diabetes (dated by TCRdb to between 2017 and 2018). Describing the broader study: Mean age, gender distribution, total cell number and subset yield did not differ between patients and healthy donors. In the study, recently diagnosed type 1 diabetes patients and matched healthy donors were compared on the TCRB repertoires of their sorted circulating CD4+ T cell subsets. A total of about 110,000,000 sorted cells were examined across all samples, and a strong correlation was observed between cell number per subset and RNA yield. Naive and central memory subsets were obtained from all 30 or so donors, but regulatory and stem cell-like memory subsets were isolated from only 8 patients and roughly eight healthy donors.

On this clone itself: Its antigen remains unidentified. No base qualities exist here, and no much larger clone lies one base off it.

The entire isolated RNA was reverse transcribed using the High Capacity cDNA Reverse Transcription Kit, and thus expressed TCRB transcripts were sequenced. Deep immunoSEQ sequencing was performed on naive, central memory and regulatory T cell samples, with an average of roughly 3.5 million total reads per sample. Sorted cells were lysed in RLT buffer and RNA was extracted with DNase-treated RNeasy Micro or Mini kits, depending on cell number. To prevent cross-contamination, each cell subset was processed individually, whereas patient and healthy donor samples were processed jointly. The immunoSEQ multiplex PCR was used to amplify TCRB sequences from cDNA, yielding 87-bp fragments that span the CDR3 region. The amplicons were sequenced using the Illumina HiSeq platform. The published analysis was carried out like this. Synthetic template baselines were used to correct PCR bias computationally, reads within Hamming distance 2 were collapsed, and singletons that could not be merged were discarded. Reads were aligned against IMGT so that V, D and J genes, CDR3 length and insertions or deletions at six rearrangement sites could be assigned. Within each subset, clonotype counts were normalized to the number of sorted cells before true diversity and Gini coefficients were calculated with the tcR R package. The overlap coefficient, calculated on TCRB nucleotide sequences, was used to measure repertoire sharing. Out-of-frame TCRB sequences from naive cells were analyzed to stand in for the pre-selection repertoire. As stored in TCRdb, this immuneACCESS dataset retains in-frame rearrangements with V and J assigned. A fraction of the clones does not appear; measured against another copy, unresolved V genes explain less than half of the discrepancy, and the remainder lacks a known reason. That table furnishes V, J and clone size, whereas the DNA furnished D and trimming. This sample has 400,000 to 600,000 clones in its table, and approximately 30% of those were observed once. The top ten clonotypes cover 0.05% to 0.065% of the sample.

A single peripheral blood draw of approximately 100 mL on average was collected from each donor into heparinised tubes. Using a panel that included CD45RO, CCR7, CD25, CD127, CD95 and CD27, naive, central memory, regulatory and stem cell-like memory CD4+ T cells were sorted on a BD FACSAria II. A purity above 95% was achieved for all sorted populations. Right away, PBMCs were isolated by Lymphoprep density gradient centrifugation and were stained directly, with no culture step. So that batch effects would be minimized, each experiment stained and sorted samples in pairs, pairing one healthy donor with one patient. The germline V gene provides CDR1 MDHEN and CDR2 SYDVKM. V is pared back by 8 bases and J by 3 bases, with 8 bases lying between the germline termini. Its CDR3 holds 11 amino acids, cysteine through phenylalanine. CDR3 DNA is the only sequence kept; it has 33 bases, read in frame from the first base.

Here is what the overall study found, with its caveats: PCR might favor shorter templates, but patient and control samples were amplified and corrected together, so any skew would affect both groups equally. Because small numbers of individuals were included in the HLA sub-analyses, any influence of HLA type on TCRB rearrangement was left unresolved. A moderate but significant shortening of TCRB CDR3 length was observed in type 1 diabetes patients in all four CD4+ subsets. At VDJ recombination sites, patients with type 1 diabetes made fewer insertions and deleted more nucleotides, a pattern implying thymic rearrangement abnormalities. Because cDNA was sequenced instead of genomic DNA, activated cells with high expression could be over-represented, although the groups did not differ in activation or CD3 levels. Naive, central memory and regulatory TCRB repertoires appeared more similar among patients than among healthy donors.

This receptor chain uses TRBV28 and TRBJ2-7, and perhaps TRBD2 as D gene, on 5 matching bases. What was sequenced was naive CD4+ T cells from blood. Interpreted using the paper, the cell subset or site label stands for: true naive CD4+ T cells. This receptor was identified in a young man in good health. This receptor carries the CDR3 CASFEGYEQYF. The sequenced DNA is TGTGCCAGCTTCGAGGGCTACGAGCAGTACTTC.